Below are 4 T cell receptor beta chains sequenced from a single sample in a study of cytomegalovirus exposure and HLA in healthy donors. A multiplex PCR was run with 60 Vbeta primers and 13 Jbeta primers. Generated by immunoSEQ multiplex PCR, the TCRdb table keeps only in-frame clones and is missing some. This sample yields over 120,000 clones, of which 70% to 80% are seen a single time; roughly 2% belongs to the top ten. The sequenced sample was PBMCs. The receptors were gathered from a woman in her fifties or sixties in good health and CMV-seropositive.

The chain employs TRBV5-1 and TRBJ2-1; 7 bases match TRBD2. V was clipped by 0 bases and J by 9 bases; unmatched bases: 12. The CDR3 totals 16 residues. Germline V gene data show CDR1 as SGHRS and CDR2 as YFSETQ. The CDR3 loop reads CASSLEGASGIGEQFF. As DNA, the CDR3 is TGCGCCAGCAGCTTGGAGGGTGCCAGCGGGATCGGTGAGCAGTTCTTC. Combining the CDR3 with reference TRBV5-1 and TRBJ2-1 gives the whole variable domain KAGVTQTPRYLIKTRGQQVTLSCSPISGHRSVSWYQQTPGQGLQFLFEYFSETQRNKGNFPGRFSGRQFSNSRSEMNVSTLELGDSALYLCASSLEGASGIGEQFFGPGTRLTVL.

The chain recombines TRBV27 with TRBJ2-1, with D maybe TRBD1 (6 bases). The CDR3 length is 16 residues. The V end lost 5 bases, the J end lost 0 bases, and 14 bases lay between the germline ends. The germline gives CDR1 MNHEY, CDR2 SMNVEV (reference sequence). The CDR3 reads CASSPLRGSSYNEQFF. The CDR3 region has the DNA TGTGCCAGCAGTCCCTTGAGGGGGAGCTCCTACAATGAGCAGTTCTTC.

The chain uses TRBV2 and TRBJ1-1; D remains unclear. The V end lost 4 bases, the J end lost 11 bases, and 11 bases lay between the germline ends. The CDR3 extends over 11 amino acids. The germline CDR1 and CDR2 sequences are SNHLY and FYNNEI. CDR3 region: CASSGYSSAFF. The DNA for the CDR3 is TGTGCCAGCAGTGGGTACAGCAGTGCTTTCTTT.

This clone was counted only a few times. The CDR3: CASSPVNTEAFF. CDR3 nucleotides: TGTGCCAGCAGCCCTGTGAACACTGAAGCTTTCTTT. The gene calls are TRBV7-9 and TRBJ1-1, with D unclear. The CDR3 spans 12 residues. Germline CDR1 reads SEHNR; CDR2 reads FQNEAQ (reference sequence). Between the trimmed V and J ends, which lost 5 bases and 0 bases, there was a span of 4 bases. Variable domain in full (rest from reference TRBV7-9 and TRBJ1-1): DTGVSQNPRHKITKRGQNVTFRCDPISEHNRLYWYRQTLGQGPEFLTYFQNEAQLEKSRLLSDRFSAERPKGSFSTLEIQRTEQGDSAMYLCASSPVNTEAFFGQGTRLTVV.